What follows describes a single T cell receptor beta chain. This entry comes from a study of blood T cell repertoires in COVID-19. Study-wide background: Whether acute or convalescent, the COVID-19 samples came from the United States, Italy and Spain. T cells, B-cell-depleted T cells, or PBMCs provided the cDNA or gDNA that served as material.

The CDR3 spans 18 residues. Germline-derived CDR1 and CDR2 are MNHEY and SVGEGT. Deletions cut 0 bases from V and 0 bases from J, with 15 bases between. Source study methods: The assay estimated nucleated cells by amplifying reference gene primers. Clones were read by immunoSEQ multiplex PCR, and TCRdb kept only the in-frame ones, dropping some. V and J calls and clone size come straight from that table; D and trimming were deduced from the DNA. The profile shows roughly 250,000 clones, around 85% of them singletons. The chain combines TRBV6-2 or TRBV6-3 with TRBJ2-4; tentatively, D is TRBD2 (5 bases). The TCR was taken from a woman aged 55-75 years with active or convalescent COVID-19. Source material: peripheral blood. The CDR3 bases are TGTGCCAGCAGTTACTCGAAACTAGGTCCTTTAGCCAAAAACATTCAGTACTTC. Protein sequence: CASSYSKLGPLAKNIQYF.